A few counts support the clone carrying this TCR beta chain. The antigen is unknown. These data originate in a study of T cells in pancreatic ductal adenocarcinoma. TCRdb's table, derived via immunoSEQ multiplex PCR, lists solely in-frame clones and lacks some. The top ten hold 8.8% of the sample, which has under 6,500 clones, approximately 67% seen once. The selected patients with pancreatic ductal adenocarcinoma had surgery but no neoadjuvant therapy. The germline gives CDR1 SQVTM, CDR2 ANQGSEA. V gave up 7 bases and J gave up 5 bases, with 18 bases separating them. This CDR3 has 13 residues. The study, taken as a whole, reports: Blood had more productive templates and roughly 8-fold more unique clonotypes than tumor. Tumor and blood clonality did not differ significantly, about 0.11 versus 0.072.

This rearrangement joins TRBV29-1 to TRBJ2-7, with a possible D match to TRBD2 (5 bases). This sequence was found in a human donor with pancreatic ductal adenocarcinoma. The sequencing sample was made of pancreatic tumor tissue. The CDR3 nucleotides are TGCAGCGGGATTCGGTCGGGGAGCCACGAGCAGTACTTC. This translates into CSGIRSGSHEQYF.